Presented here are 7 T cell receptor beta chains from one specimen sequenced in a study of regulatory T cells in long-lasting Graves disease. Time point in this sample: persistent/refractory GD, antithyroid drugs over 5 years with positive TRAb. The TCR library used RNA extracted from PBMCs. Arm-PCR with iRepertoire HTBI primers amplified the CDR3 regions for these TCR beta libraries. TCRdb itself ran the multiplex PCR reads through MiXCR, one entry per CDR3 protein. The table shows approximately 400,000 distinct CDR3 sequences, with about 25% occurring only once. The sample was peripheral blood mononuclear cells (PBMCs), taken when the disease was refractory, from a patient treated with antithyroid drugs. The receptor set was obtained from a female donor with Graves disease.

The gene calls are TRBV30 and TRBJ1-1, with D unresolved. Germline V lookup: CDR1 GTSNPN, CDR2 SVGIG (reference sequence). The CDR3 totals 13 residues. V dropped 1 base and J dropped 0 bases, with 6 bases sitting between them. The CDR3 loop reads CAWSALLNTEAFF. The CDR3, as DNA: TGTGCCTGGAGTGCCCTTTTGAACACTGAAGCTTTCTTT.

This clonotype was picked up one time. This chain links TRBV18 with TRBJ1-5, with TRBD1 matching 7 bases. The V and J ends lost 3 bases and 1 base, in that order; junction bases with no gene match: 6. Germline CDR1 KGHSH, CDR2 LQKENI. The CDR3 spans 16 residues. Here the CDR3 DNA reads TGTGCCAGCTCACCTGAGGGGGCTGGGAGCAATCAGCCCCAGCATTTT. This sequence encodes CASSPEGAGSNQPQHF.

The CDR3 coding sequence is TGTGCCAGCAGTGACGCCTCCTATGGCTACACCTTC. It encodes CASSDASYGYTF. This sequence joins TRBV25-1 and TRBJ1-2; no clear D gene. The length of the CDR3 is 12 residues. The ends were cut back, 3 bases at V and 4 bases at J, with 6 bases in the middle. Germline CDR1 MGHDK, CDR2 SYGVNS.

CDR3 sequence: CASSVGWGSSGADGLTQYF. For the CDR3, the DNA is TGTGCCAGCAGTGTCGGTTGGGGAAGTAGCGGGGCTGACGGCTTGACCCAGTACTTC. The V call is TRBV7-2, the J call TRBJ2-5; 8 nucleotides agree with TRBD2. CDR3 length equals 19 residues. CDR1 is SGHTA, CDR2 FQGNSA, per germline. V shed 6 bases and J 7 bases; nucleotides not matched to a gene: 25. Full variable domain (rest looked up from reference TRBV7-2 and TRBJ2-5): GAGVSQSPSNKVTEKGKDVELRCDPISGHTALYWYRQSLGQGLEFLIYFQGNSAPDKSGLPSDRFSAERTGGSVSTLTIQRTQQEDSAVYLCASSVGWGSSGADGLTQYFGPGTRLLVL.

This rearrangement joins TRBV5-5 to TRBJ2-2; 12 bases fit TRBD2. The trim removed 3 bases at V and 5 bases at J, leaving 5 bases unmatched. Looked up from germline, CDR1 is SGHKS and CDR2 is YYEKEE (reference sequence). The CDR3 loop spans 16 amino acids. In DNA form, the CDR3 reads TGTGCCAGCAGCTACTGGACTAGCGGGATGACCGGGGAGCTGTTTTTT. Its translation is CASSYWTSGMTGELFF. Using reference TRBV5-5 and TRBJ2-2 for the parts outside the CDR3, the full variable domain is DAGVTQSPTHLIKTRGQQVTLRCSPISGHKSVSWYQQVLGQGPQFIFQYYEKEERGRGNFPDRFSARQFPNYSSELNVNALLLGDSALYLCASSYWTSGMTGELFFGEGSRLTVL.

This rearrangement joins TRBV10-3 to TRBJ2-7, with D unclear. Germline V gives CDR1 ENHRY, CDR2 SYGVKD. There are 13 residues in the CDR3. Trimming took off 10 bases at V and 2 bases at J, with 15 bases between the two ends. Here the CDR3 DNA reads TGTGCCACAAAGCCCTTGCAACCCTACGAGCAGTACTTC. Translated: CATKPLQPYEQYF.

The chain uses TRBV5-1 and TRBJ1-1; tentative D call: TRBD1 (5 bases). CDR3 length: 15 residues. Trimming cost V 4 bases and J 5 bases, with 18 bases left between them. CDR1 and CDR2 (germline): SGHRS, YFSETQ. CDR3 residues: CASSVRNPGGTEAFF. The CDR3, as DNA: TGCGCCAGCAGCGTGCGAAACCCGGGGGGGACTGAAGCTTTCTTT. The full variable domain, rest sourced from reference TRBV5-1 and TRBJ1-1, is KAGVTQTPRYLIKTRGQQVTLSCSPISGHRSVSWYQQTPGQGLQFLFEYFSETQRNKGNFPGRFSGRQFSNSRSEMNVSTLELGDSALYLCASSVRNPGGTEAFFGQGTRLTVV.